This TCR beta chain stems from a study of blood T cell repertoires in COVID-19. Study-wide context: Acute-phase and convalescent COVID-19 samples originated in the United States, Italy and Spain. Sources were T cells, B-cell-depleted T cells, or PBMCs; the material itself was cDNA or gDNA.

The ends were cut back, 2 bases at V and 4 bases at J, with 8 bases in the middle. This CDR3 has 13 residues. The germline V gene has CDR1 MNHEY and CDR2 SMNVEV (reference sequence). Study processing details: For nucleated cells, counts were estimated from reference gene primer amplification. Generated by immunoSEQ multiplex PCR, the TCRdb table keeps only in-frame clones and is missing some. V and J calls and clone size come straight from that table; D and trimming were deduced from the DNA. Of around 120,000 clones listed, 71% were seen once; the top ten hold under 1%. Sequenced: peripheral blood. This receptor was taken from a human donor with acute or convalescent COVID-19. The donor label of this sample is uncertain. The chain uses TRBV27 and TRBJ1-2; no reliable D call. CDR3 sequence: CASSLGQFYGYTF. DNA of the CDR3: TGTGCCAGCAGTTTAGGTCAGTTCTATGGCTACACCTTC.